This entry lists 14 T cell receptor beta chains sequenced from one sample in a study of T cell repertoires in cytomegalovirus infection. TCRdb reprocessed the reads with MiXCR, giving one entry per CDR3 protein. This table has around 100,000 distinct CDR3 sequences, around 30% appearing once. These receptors' antigens are unknown. The source material was CD8+ T cells from cultured PBMCs, sampled from culture after CMV antigen stimulation. These receptors originate from a human donor in good health (CMV status not recorded). Some clones in this sample may be carry-over from other donors' samples.

V gene TRBV3-1 combines with J gene TRBJ2-2; unclear D gene. V was cut by 0 bases and J by 4 bases, with 9 bases left in between. This CDR3 has 15 amino acids. CDR1 and CDR2 from the germline V gene are LGHDT and YNNKEL (reference sequence). Here the CDR3 DNA reads TGTGCCAGCAGCCAAGATATAAGGGCCACCGGGGAGCTGTTTTTT. Translated: CASSQDIRATGELFF.

This clonotype was picked up one time. The gene calls are TRBV19 and TRBJ2-7, with 11 bases that match TRBD2. V dropped 5 bases and J dropped 0; count of bases not matched to a gene: 6. This CDR3 region has 16 residues. Germline V gives CDR1 LNHDA, CDR2 SQIVND (reference sequence). CDR3 in amino acids: CASSATSGGFSYEQYF. DNA of the CDR3: TGTGCCAGTAGTGCTACTAGCGGGGGATTCTCCTACGAGCAGTACTTC.

The chain employs TRBV15 and TRBJ2-5; D gene ambiguous. CDR3 size: 16 residues. Trimming shortened V by 5 bases and J by 2 bases, and 18 bases separated the two germline ends. The germline CDR1 and CDR2 sequences are LNHNV and YYDKDF (reference sequence). The CDR3: CATSGPYDEEQETQYF. In DNA form, the CDR3 reads TGTGCCACCAGCGGACCTTACGACGAGGAACAAGAGACCCAGTACTTC.

The DNA for the CDR3 is TGTGCCAGCAGCCAAGGGACGGGTTTTGAGCAGTATTTT. The encoded protein is CASSQGTGFEQYF. V gene TRBV3-1 combines with J gene TRBJ2-3; D remains ambiguous. Germline V gene lookup returns CDR1 LGHDT and CDR2 YNNKEL (reference sequence). V was trimmed by 1 base and J by 11 bases, leaving 13 bases between them. The CDR3 is 13 amino acids.

The J gene is TRBJ2-1, the V gene TRBV7-2; D possibly corresponds to TRBD2 (6 bases). Germline values: CDR1 SGHTA, CDR2 FQGNSA. The V end lost 5 bases, the J end lost 7 bases, and 12 bases lay between the germline ends. CDR3 length equals 13 residues. The chain's CDR3 is CASSQTSFNEQFF. The CDR3 bases are TGTGCCAGCAGCCAGACTAGTTTTAATGAGCAGTTCTTC.

The J gene is TRBJ2-7, the V gene TRBV6-6; D is undetermined. Deletions cut 8 bases from V and 2 bases from J, with 10 bases between. Per germline, CDR1 MNHNY and CDR2 SVGAGI (reference sequence). The CDR3 extends over 12 amino acids. In DNA form, the CDR3 reads TGTGCCAGCGCAGACAATGCCTACGAGCAGTACTTC. Translation gives CASADNAYEQYF.

V and J are TRBV6-1 and TRBJ1-6; 10 bases are a match to TRBD1. Germline-derived CDR1 and CDR2 are MNHNS and SASEGT. This CDR3 comprises 15 residues. Trimming removed 1 base from V and 8 bases from J; junction bases left unmatched: 2. The CDR3 spells CASSEGQGAYSPLHF. For the CDR3, the DNA is TGTGCCAGCAGTGAAGGACAGGGGGCGTATTCACCCCTCCACTTT.

This clonotype was detected a few times. This chain uses TRBV6-5 with TRBJ2-5, with 7 positions matching TRBD1. Germline trimming cut 5 bases from V and 4 bases from J; bases unmatched to any gene: 16. Germline CDR1 reads MNHEY; CDR2 reads SVGAGI. This CDR3 comprises 17 residues. Written as DNA, the CDR3 is TGTGCCAGCAGTGCGGGCACTTATAAAGGGGGCCGAGAGACCCAGTACTTC. Amino acids: CASSAGTYKGGRETQYF.

CDR3 residues: CASSQDRALGTEAFF. CDR3 nucleotides: TGCGCCAGCAGCCAAGATCGTGCCCTCGGCACTGAAGCTTTCTTT. J is TRBJ1-1 and V is TRBV4-3; D is ambiguous. V was cut by 0 bases and J by 4 bases, with 12 bases left in between. CDR3 length equals 15 residues. CDR1 and CDR2 from the germline V gene are LGHNA and YSLEER.

The chain combines TRBV7-9 with TRBJ2-1; D not certain. Germline V gene lookup returns CDR1 SEHNR and CDR2 FQNEAQ (reference sequence). The CDR3 sequence is 12 residues long. V gave up 5 bases and J gave up 10 bases, with 12 bases separating them. The CDR3 here is CASSTYSDEQFF. Written as DNA, the CDR3 is TGTGCCAGCAGCACGTACTCCGACGAGCAGTTCTTC.

This clonotype was found a few times. V usage is TRBV2 and J usage is TRBJ2-5; 8 bases align to TRBD1. The length of the CDR3 is 13 residues. V shed 4 bases and J 5 bases; nucleotides not matched to a gene: 3. Germline V gives CDR1 SNHLY, CDR2 FYNNEI. CDR3 DNA sequence: TGTGCCAGCAGTGCATACAGGGGGGAGACCCAGTACTTC. Translating it yields CASSAYRGETQYF. Full variable domain (remainder filled in from reference TRBV2 and TRBJ2-5): EPEVTQTPSHQVTQMGQEVILRCVPISNHLYFYWYRQILGQKVEFLVSFYNNEISEKSEIFDDQFSVERPDGSNFTLKIRSTKLEDSAMYFCASSAYRGETQYFGPGTRLLVL.

This clonotype was counted a few times. The V gene is TRBV6-1, the J gene TRBJ2-1; TRBD1 agrees at 8 bases. Germline CDR1 MNHNS, CDR2 SASEGT. The V gene end was trimmed by 4 bases and the J gene end by 8 bases; junction bases not matched to a gene: 7. The CDR3 spans 14 residues. Here the CDR3 reads CASSVGQGIDEQFF. In DNA form, the CDR3 reads TGTGCCAGCAGTGTTGGACAGGGAATCGATGAGCAGTTCTTC.

This clonotype was detected ten times or more. The chain carries TRBV7-6 and TRBJ2-3, with 7 bases identical to TRBD2. The CDR3 totals 15 residues. V trimming: 6 bases; J trimming: 2 bases; junction bases outside the gene matches: 8. Per the germline V gene, CDR1 is SGHVS and CDR2 is FNYEAQ. CDR3 nucleotide sequence: TGTGCCAGCAGACAAAGCGGGACTTTCACAGATACGCAGTATTTT. Translated: CASRQSGTFTDTQYF.

The chain couples TRBV6-4 to TRBJ2-7; a weak D match, TRBD2 (5 bases). This CDR3 is 14 amino acids long. Germline V gene sequence: CDR1 MRHNA, CDR2 SNTAGT. Trimming took 4 bases from V and 3 from J, leaving 13 bases between them. CDR3 sequence: CASSGTRRDYEQYF. In DNA form, the CDR3 reads TGTGCCAGCAGTGGGACTCGCCGGGACTACGAGCAGTACTTC.